The rows below give T cell receptor beta chains drawn from one sample of a study of beta chain features in type 1 diabetes. Libraries were prepared by immunoSEQ multiplex PCR; TCRdb keeps only in-frame clonotypes and omits some of them. This repertoire shows 250,000 to 350,000 clones, less than 15% found once; its top ten account for about 6.6%. The material sequenced was central memory CD4+ T cells from blood. These receptors all stem from a man under 40 in good health. Both conserved end residues are part of each CDR3. A D gene is named only where the DNA matches it firmly. For some rows the clone size is stated as once, few or many, or as a class when expanded; others skip it.

TRBJ1-6 | - | TRBD1 | TRBV4-1 | CASSQDWDRGGNSPLHF | TGCGCCAGCAGCCAAGATTGGGACAGGGGAGGTAATTCACCCCTCCACTTT
TRBJ2-1 | - | - | TRBV19 | CASSRTRDNEQFF | TGTGCCAGTAGTCGGACACGCGACAATGAGCAGTTCTTC
TRBJ2-2 | - | - | TRBV28 | CASSPLTGLNTGELFF | TGTGCCAGCAGCCCCCTTACGGGTCTGAACACCGGGGAGCTGTTTTTT
TRBJ2-1 | - | - | TRBV28 | CASSLTRAVYNEQFF | TGTGCCAGCAGTTTGACGAGGGCGGTTTACAATGAGCAGTTCTTC
TRBJ2-7 | few | TRBD2 | TRBV7-2 | CASSNERGGSYEQYF | TGTGCCAGCAGTAATGAGCGGGGGGGCTCCTACGAGCAGTACTTC
TRBJ1-1 | few | - | TRBV4-3 | CASSQEGVGTEAFF | TGCGCCAGCAGCCAAGAGGGGGTGGGCACTGAAGCTTTCTTT
TRBJ1-2 | few | - | TRBV21-1 | CASSTPDSINYGYTF | TGTGCCAGCAGCACTCCGGACAGTATTAACTATGGCTACACCTTC
TRBJ2-5 | few | TRBD1 | TRBV18 | CASSPRGQAETQYF | TGTGCCAGCTCACCGAGGGGGCAGGCAGAGACCCAGTACTTC
TRBJ1-5 | - | - | TRBV5-5 | CASSLSWSNQPQHF | TGTGCCAGCAGCTTGTCTTGGAGTAATCAGCCCCAGCATTTT
TRBJ2-1 | many | TRBD2 | TRBV14 | CASSRLGGKSYNEQFF | TGTGCCAGCAGCCGCCTCGGGGGGAAATCCTACAATGAGCAGTTCTTC
TRBJ2-7 | - | - | TRBV7-9 | CASSVHAGEQYF | TGTGCCAGCAGCGTCCATGCTGGCGAGCAGTACTTC
TRBJ2-3 | few | - | TRBV7-3 | CASSLTSSTDTQYF | TGTGCCAGCAGCTTAACAAGTAGCACAGATACGCAGTATTTT
TRBJ1-2 | - | - | TRBV6-1 | CASQGGYGYTF | TGTGCCAGCCAGGGCGGCTATGGCTACACCTTC
TRBJ2-1 | - | - | TRBV7-7 | CASSFDHEQFF | TGTGCCAGCAGCTTCGACCATGAGCAGTTCTTC
TRBJ2-4 | - | - | TRBV15 | CATSRELTGKHIQYF | TGTGCCACCAGCAGAGAACTAACAGGGAAGCACATTCAGTACTTC
TRBJ2-1 | - | TRBD1 | TRBV5-1 | CASSEDREQFF | TGCGCCAGCAGCGAGGACAGGGAGCAGTTCTTC
TRBJ2-1 | - | - | TRBV6-5 | CASSLGQEQFF | TGTGCCAGTAGTTTGGGTCAGGAGCAGTTCTTC
TRBJ2-5 | few | - | TRBV2 | CASSEALRGQLGETQYF | TGTGCCAGCAGTGAAGCGCTTCGGGGACAATTAGGGGAGACCCAGTACTTC